This T cell receptor (beta chain) was captured by sequencing in a study of CD8 T cells in Susac syndrome. FACS was used to enrich TEMRA cells, whereas the CD8+ and CD4+ T cells were obtained by negative isolation. The germline V gene encodes CDR1 SGDLS and CDR2 YYNGEE. V lost 2 bases, J lost 4 bases, and 3 bases stayed unmatched. The CDR3 extends over 15 amino acids. The RNA, about 0.5 to 1 ug, was put through reverse transcription using random hexamers. Amplification of TCR beta CDR3 spanned 54 Vbeta and 13 Jbeta via immunoSEQ multiplex PCR. TCRdb re-derived calls from the immunoSEQ multiplex PCR reads in MiXCR, one entry per CDR3 protein. The sample lists 150,000 or so distinct CDR3 sequences; 95% to 96% were seen once.

Sequencing used CD4+ T cells from PBMCs. This sequence joins TRBV9 and TRBJ2-5; 12 positions agree with TRBD2. This clonotype was sampled from a human donor with Susac syndrome. The CDR3 protein is CASSVTSGGSETQYF. For the CDR3, the DNA is TGTGCCAGCAGCGTGACTAGCGGGGGATCAGAGACCCAGTACTTC.